The 10 T cell receptor beta chains presented below share a single source sample, sequenced in a study of blood T cells in healthy people across ages. Alongside a J-beta primer mix, a sample-barcoded 5' primer served in a second PCR lasting about 7 to 11 cycles. TCRdb passed the 5' RACE reads through MiXCR, listing each CDR3 protein once. The sample consists of about 730,000 distinct CDR3 sequences, around 46% of them appearing once. The sample was blood. The receptors were gathered from a woman between 55 and 75 years old in good health.

The rearrangement uses TRBV14 and TRBJ2-7, with D possibly called TRBD1 or TRBD2 (5 bases each). Trimming cost V 4 bases and J 5 bases, with 18 bases left between them. CDR1 is SGHDN and CDR2 is FVKESK in the germline V gene. There are 15 residues in the CDR3. CDR3 loop: CASSPPPGQGDEQYF. CDR3 DNA sequence: TGTGCCAGCAGCCCCCCTCCGGGGCAGGGCGACGAGCAGTACTTC.

The chain links TRBV9 to TRBJ2-7, with TRBD2 identical over 14 bases. The J call may be in error: the DNA end matches TRBJ2-5 better. CDR3 length: 18 residues. CDR1 is SGDLS and CDR2 is YYNGEE in the germline V gene. This chain's CDR3 is CASSVEAPGLAGGETQYF. CDR3 sequence (DNA): TGTGCCAGCAGCGTAGAGGCCCCCGGACTAGCGGGGGGAGAGACCCAGTACTTC.

This clonotype showed up just a few times. The chain combines TRBV27 with TRBJ2-3; D gene uncertain. V was clipped by 3 bases and J by 2 bases, with 12 bases between them. Germline V CDR1 and CDR2: MNHEY, SMNVEV (reference sequence). This CDR3 is built from 15 residues. CDR3 in DNA: TGTGCCAGCAGTTTCCGGCGGCCGAACACAGATACGCAGTATTTT. Translated: CASSFRRPNTDTQYF.

The chain couples TRBV7-2 to TRBJ2-7; tentatively, D is TRBD2 (6 bases). Germline CDR1 is SGHTA and CDR2 is FQGNSA. The CDR3 runs to 16 residues. Trimming removed 5 bases at V and 1 base at J, with 18 bases between. For the CDR3, the DNA is TGTGCCAGCAGCCTATATGGGGCGGGATTTTCCTACGAGCAGTACTTC. It specifies CASSLYGAGFSYEQYF.

The sample holds a few counts of this clonotype. This chain uses TRBV5-1 with TRBJ2-5; perhaps TRBD2 as D (5 bases). Deletions cut 7 bases from V and 3 bases from J, with 19 bases between. The CDR3 has 15 residues. Germline lookup yields CDR1 SGHRS and CDR2 YFSETQ. The chain's CDR3 is CASRSEGLTKETQYF. CDR3 DNA: TGCGCCAGCCGCTCCGAGGGCCTCACCAAAGAGACCCAGTACTTC.

This clonotype was counted a few times. The chain couples TRBV27 to TRBJ2-7; TRBD1 is a possible D gene (5 bases). The V and J ends lost 10 bases and 2 bases respectively, with 18 bases between them. CDR1 and CDR2 (germline): MNHEY, SMNVEV (reference sequence). There are 14 residues in the CDR3. The CDR3 DNA is TGTGCCACCCATGGTGTAGGGGCTACCTACGAGCAGTACTTC. Amino acid sequence: CATHGVGATYEQYF.

This clonotype was counted a few times. CDR3 sequence reads: CASGPPSSGTEAFF. CDR3 bases: TGTGCTAGTGGACCGCCTTCCTCGGGGACTGAAGCTTTCTTT. The chain couples TRBV12-5 to TRBJ1-1, with D unclear. The germline V gene encodes CDR1 LGHNT and CDR2 FRNRAP. Trimming pared 6 bases from V and 5 bases from J, leaving 16 bases between. This CDR3 region has 14 residues.

The J gene is TRBJ2-7, the V gene TRBV2; no firm D call. Matching the DNA end better, TRBJ2-5 makes the J call doubtful. Germline V gene data show CDR1 as SNHLY and CDR2 as FYNNEI. The length of the CDR3 is 12 residues. For the CDR3, the DNA is TGTGCCAGTGTACTACCGTATGAGACCCAGTACTTC. Amino acids: CASVLPYETQYF.

The V and J genes are TRBV11-1 and TRBJ1-1, with no clear D. Germline-derived CDR1 and CDR2 are SGHAT and FQDESV (reference sequence). Trimming removed 5 bases at V and 0 bases at J, with 10 bases between. The CDR3 has 14 amino acids. CDR3 DNA: TGTGCCAGCAGCCCCTATGCAATGAACACTGAAGCTTTCTTT. It specifies CASSPYAMNTEAFF.

The chain has TRBV5-5 and TRBJ2-1, with TRBD2 identical over 11 bases. The CDR3 covers 17 residues. In germline, CDR1 is SGHKS, CDR2 YYEKEE (reference sequence). After removal of 0 bases from V and 1 base from J, the junction contained 3 bases not matched to a gene. CDR3 DNA sequence: TGTGCCAGCAGCTTGGGACTAGCGGGACAGTCCTACAATGAGCAGTTCTTC. Its translation: CASSLGLAGQSYNEQFF.